This TCR beta chain is drawn from a study of control samples from healthy donors and cancer patients. CDR1 and CDR2 from the germline V gene are SGDLS and YYNGEE. V was clipped by 0 bases and J by 9 bases, with 16 bases between them. The CDR3 totals 15 residues. Only in-frame clones appear in the TCRdb table, and some are missing; sequencing was by immunoSEQ multiplex PCR. The table lists 78,000 or so clones, less than 90% of them singletons. Sequences were obtained from blood. The chain is built from TRBV9 and TRBJ2-1, with D possibly being TRBD1 or TRBD2 (6 bases each). The sequence derives from a woman in her 50s in good health. CDR3 bases: TGTGCCAGCAGCGTAGTTACGGGGGCCGAGGGTGAGCAGTTCTTC. This encodes CASSVVTGAEGEQFF.